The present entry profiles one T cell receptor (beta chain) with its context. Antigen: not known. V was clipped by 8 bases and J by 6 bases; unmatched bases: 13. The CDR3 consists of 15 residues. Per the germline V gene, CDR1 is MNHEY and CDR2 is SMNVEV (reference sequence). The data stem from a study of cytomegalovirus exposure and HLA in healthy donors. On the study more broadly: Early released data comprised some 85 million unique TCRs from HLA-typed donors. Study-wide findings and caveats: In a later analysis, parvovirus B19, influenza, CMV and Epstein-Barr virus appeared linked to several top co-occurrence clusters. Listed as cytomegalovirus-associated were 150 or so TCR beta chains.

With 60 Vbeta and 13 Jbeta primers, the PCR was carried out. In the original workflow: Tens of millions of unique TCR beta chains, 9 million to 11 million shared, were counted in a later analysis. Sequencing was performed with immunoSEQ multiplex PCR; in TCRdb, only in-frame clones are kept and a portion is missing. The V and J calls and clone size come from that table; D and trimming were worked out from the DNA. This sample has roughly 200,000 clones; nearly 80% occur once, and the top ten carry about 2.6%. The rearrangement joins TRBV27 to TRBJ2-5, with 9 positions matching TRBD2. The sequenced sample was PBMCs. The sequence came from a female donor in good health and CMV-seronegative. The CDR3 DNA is TGTGCCAGCGGACAGCTGGCGGGAGGGCCGAAGACCCAGTACTTC. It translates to CASGQLAGGPKTQYF.